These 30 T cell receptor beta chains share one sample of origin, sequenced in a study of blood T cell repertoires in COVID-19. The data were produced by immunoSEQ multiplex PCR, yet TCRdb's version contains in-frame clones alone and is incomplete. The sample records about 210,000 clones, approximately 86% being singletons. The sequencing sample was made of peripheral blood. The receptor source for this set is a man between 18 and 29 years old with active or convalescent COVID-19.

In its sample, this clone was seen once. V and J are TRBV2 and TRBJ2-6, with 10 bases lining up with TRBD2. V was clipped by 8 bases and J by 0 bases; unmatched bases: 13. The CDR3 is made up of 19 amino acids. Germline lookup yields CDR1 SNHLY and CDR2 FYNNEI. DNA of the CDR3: TGTGCCAGCGGCGTCCCCGGGACTAGCGCGTTCTCTGGGGCCAACGTCCTGACTTTC. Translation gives CASGVPGTSAFSGANVLTF.

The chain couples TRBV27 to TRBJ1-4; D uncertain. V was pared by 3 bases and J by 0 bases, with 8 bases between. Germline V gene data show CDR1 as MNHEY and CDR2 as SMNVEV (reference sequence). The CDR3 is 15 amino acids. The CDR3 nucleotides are TGTGCCAGCAGTTTCTCCGGGACAACTAATGAAAAACTGTTTTTT. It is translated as CASSFSGTTNEKLFF. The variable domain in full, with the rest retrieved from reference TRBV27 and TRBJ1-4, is EAQVTQNPRYLITVTGKKLTVTCSQNMNHEYMSWYRQDPGLGLRQIYYSMNVEVTDKGDVPEGYKVSRKEKRNFPLILESPSPNQTSLYFCASSFSGTTNEKLFFGSGTQLSVL.

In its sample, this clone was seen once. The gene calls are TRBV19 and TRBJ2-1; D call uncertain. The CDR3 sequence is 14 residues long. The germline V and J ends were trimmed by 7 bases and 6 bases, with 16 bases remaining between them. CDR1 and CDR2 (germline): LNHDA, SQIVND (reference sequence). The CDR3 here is CASTFLGTGNEQFF. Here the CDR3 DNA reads TGTGCCAGTACCTTTTTAGGAACGGGCAATGAGCAGTTCTTC.

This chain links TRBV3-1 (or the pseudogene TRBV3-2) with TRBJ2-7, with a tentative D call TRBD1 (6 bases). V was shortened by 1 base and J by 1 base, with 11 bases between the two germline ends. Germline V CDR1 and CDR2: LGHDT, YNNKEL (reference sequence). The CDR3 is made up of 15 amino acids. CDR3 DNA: TGTGCCAGCAGCCAAGCCCAGGGGCCTTCCTACGAGCAGTACTTC. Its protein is CASSQAQGPSYEQYF.

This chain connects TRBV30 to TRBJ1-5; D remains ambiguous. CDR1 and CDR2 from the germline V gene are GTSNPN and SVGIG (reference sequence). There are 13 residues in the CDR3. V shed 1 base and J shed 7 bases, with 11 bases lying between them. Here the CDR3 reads CAWSETPRQPQHF. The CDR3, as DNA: TGTGCCTGGAGTGAGACCCCCAGGCAGCCCCAGCATTTT.

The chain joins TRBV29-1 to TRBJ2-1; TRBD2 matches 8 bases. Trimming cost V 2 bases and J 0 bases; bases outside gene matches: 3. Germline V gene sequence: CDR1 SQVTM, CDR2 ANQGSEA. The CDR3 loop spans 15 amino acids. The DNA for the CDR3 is TGCAGCGTTGAACCGGGACTAGGCTCCTACAATGAGCAGTTCTTC. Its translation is CSVEPGLGSYNEQFF.

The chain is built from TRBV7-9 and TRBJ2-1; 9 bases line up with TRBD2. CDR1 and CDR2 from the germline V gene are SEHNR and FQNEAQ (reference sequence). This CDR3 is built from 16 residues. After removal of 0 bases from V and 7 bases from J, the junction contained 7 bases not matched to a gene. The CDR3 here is CASSLAGSGSLNEQFF. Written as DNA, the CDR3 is TGTGCCAGCAGCTTAGCGGGTAGCGGGAGTCTTAATGAGCAGTTCTTC.

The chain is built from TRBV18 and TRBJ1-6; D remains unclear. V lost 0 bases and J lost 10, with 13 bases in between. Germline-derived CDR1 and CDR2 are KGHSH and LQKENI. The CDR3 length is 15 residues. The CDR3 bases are TGTGCCAGCTCACCACCGGGGAGCTTACGGTCACCCCTCCACTTT. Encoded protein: CASSPPGSLRSPLHF.

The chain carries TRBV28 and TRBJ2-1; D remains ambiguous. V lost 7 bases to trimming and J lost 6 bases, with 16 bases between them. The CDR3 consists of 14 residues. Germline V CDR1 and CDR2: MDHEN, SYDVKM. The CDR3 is CASTLGTVLNEQFF. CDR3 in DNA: TGTGCCAGCACCCTCGGCACAGTCCTCAATGAGCAGTTCTTC.

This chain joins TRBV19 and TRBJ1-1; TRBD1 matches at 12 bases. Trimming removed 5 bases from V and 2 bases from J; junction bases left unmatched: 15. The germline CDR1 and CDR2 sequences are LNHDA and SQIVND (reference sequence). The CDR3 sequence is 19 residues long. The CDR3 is CASSVGPRDRGPPNTEAFF. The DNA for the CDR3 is TGTGCCAGTAGTGTAGGCCCCCGGGACAGGGGGCCTCCAAACACTGAAGCTTTCTTT. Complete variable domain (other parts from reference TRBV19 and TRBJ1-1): DGGITQSPKYLFRKEGQNVTLSCEQNLNHDAMYWYRQDPGQGLRLIYYSQIVNDFQKGDIAEGYSVSREKKESFPLTVTSAQKNPTAFYLCASSVGPRDRGPPNTEAFFGQGTRLTVV.

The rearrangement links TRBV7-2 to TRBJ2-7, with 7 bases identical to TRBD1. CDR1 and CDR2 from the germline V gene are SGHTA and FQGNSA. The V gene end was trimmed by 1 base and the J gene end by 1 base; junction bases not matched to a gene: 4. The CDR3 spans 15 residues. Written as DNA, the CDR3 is TGTGCCAGCAGCTTAGGGCCGGGACAGTCCTACGAGCAGTACTTC. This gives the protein CASSLGPGQSYEQYF.

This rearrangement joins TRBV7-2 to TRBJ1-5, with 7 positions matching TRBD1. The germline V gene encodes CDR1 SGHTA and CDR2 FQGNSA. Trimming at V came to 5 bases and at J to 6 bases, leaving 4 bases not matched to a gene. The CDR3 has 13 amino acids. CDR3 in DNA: TGTGCCAGCAGCGACAGGGCAGGTCAGCCCCAGCATTTT. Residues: CASSDRAGQPQHF.

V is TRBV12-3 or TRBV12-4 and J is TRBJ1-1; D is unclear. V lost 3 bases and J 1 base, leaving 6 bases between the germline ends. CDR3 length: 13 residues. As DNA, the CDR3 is TGTGCCAGCAGTTTCTCAGGGAACACTGAAGCTTTCTTT. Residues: CASSFSGNTEAFF.

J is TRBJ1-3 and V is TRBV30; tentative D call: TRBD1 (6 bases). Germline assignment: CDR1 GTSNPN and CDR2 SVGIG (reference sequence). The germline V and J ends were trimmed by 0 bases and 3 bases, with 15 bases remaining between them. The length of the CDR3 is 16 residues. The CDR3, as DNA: TGTGCCTGGAGTGTAGGAAAAACAGGGAGTGGAAACACCATATATTTT. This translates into CAWSVGKTGSGNTIYF. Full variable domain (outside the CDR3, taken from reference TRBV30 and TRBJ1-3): SQTIHQWPATLVQPVGSPLSLECTVEGTSNPNLYWYRQAAGRGLQLLFYSVGIGQISSEVPQNLSASRPQDRQFILSSKKLLLSDSGFYLCAWSVGKTGSGNTIYFGEGSWLTVV.

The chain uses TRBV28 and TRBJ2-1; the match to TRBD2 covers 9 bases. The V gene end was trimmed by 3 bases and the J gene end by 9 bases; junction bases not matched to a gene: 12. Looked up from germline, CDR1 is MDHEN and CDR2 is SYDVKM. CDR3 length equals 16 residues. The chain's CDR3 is CASSFFASGAGVEQFF. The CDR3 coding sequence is TGTGCCAGCAGTTTTTTCGCTAGCGGGGCCGGGGTTGAGCAGTTCTTC.

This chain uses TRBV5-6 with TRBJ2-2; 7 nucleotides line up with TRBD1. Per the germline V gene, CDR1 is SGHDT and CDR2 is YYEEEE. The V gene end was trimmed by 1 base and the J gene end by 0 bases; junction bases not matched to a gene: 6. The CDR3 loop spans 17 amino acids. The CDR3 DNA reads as TGTGCCAGCAGCTTGAAGGGACAGCCCGCGAACACCGGGGAGCTGTTTTTT. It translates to CASSLKGQPANTGELFF.

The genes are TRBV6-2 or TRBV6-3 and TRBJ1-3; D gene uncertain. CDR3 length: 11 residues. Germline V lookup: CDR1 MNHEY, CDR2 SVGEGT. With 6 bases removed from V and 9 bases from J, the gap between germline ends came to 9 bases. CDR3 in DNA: TGTGCCAGCAGCTCAGGTGGCACCATATATTTT. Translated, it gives CASSSGGTIYF.

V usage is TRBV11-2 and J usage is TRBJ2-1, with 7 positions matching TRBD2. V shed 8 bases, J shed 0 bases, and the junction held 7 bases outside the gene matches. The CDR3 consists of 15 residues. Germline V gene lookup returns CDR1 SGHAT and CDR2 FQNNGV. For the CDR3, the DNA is TGTGCCAGCGGGAGTCGCGGGAGCTCCTACAATGAGCAGTTCTTC. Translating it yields CASGSRGSSYNEQFF. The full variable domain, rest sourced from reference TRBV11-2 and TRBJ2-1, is EAGVAQSPRYKIIEKRQSVAFWCNPISGHATLYWYQQILGQGPKLLIQFQNNGVVDDSQLPKDRFSAERLKGVDSTLKIQPAKLEDSAVYLCASGSRGSSYNEQFFGPGTRLTVL.

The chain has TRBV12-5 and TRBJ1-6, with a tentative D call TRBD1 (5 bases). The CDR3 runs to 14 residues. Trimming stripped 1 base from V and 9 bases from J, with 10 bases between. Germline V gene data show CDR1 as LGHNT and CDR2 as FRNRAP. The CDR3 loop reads CASGLEGLGSPLHF. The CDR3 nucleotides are TGTGCTAGTGGTTTGGAGGGGCTCGGTTCACCCCTCCACTTT.

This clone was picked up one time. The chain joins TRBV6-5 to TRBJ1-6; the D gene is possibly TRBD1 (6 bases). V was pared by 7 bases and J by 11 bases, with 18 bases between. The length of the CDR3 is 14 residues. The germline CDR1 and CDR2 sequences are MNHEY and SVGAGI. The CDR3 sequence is CASIRGIMIPPLHF. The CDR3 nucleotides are TGTGCCAGCATTAGGGGGATCATGATTCCACCCCTCCACTTT.

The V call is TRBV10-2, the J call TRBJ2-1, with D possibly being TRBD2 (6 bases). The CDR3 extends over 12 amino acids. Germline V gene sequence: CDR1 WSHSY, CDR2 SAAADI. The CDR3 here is CSSWREGNEQFF. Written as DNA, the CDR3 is TGCTCCTCGTGGAGGGAAGGGAATGAGCAGTTCTTC.

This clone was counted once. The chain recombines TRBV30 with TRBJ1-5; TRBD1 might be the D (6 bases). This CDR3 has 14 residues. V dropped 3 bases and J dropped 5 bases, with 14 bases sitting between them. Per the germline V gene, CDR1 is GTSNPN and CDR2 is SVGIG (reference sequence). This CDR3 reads CAWSPGHRDQPQHF. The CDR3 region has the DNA TGTGCCTGGAGCCCGGGACACCGAGATCAGCCCCAGCATTTT.

CDR3 nucleotide sequence: TGTGCCAGCAGTGGAAAGCGGAACACTGAAGCTTTCTTT. It encodes CASSGKRNTEAFF. J is TRBJ1-1 and V is TRBV2; D is unresolved. CDR1 SNHLY and CDR2 FYNNEI come from the germline V gene. V dropped 4 bases and J dropped 1 base, with 7 bases sitting between them. This CDR3 comprises 13 residues.

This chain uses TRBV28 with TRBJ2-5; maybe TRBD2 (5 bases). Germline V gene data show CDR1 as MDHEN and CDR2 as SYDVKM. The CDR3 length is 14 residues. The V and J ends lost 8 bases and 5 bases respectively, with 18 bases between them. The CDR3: CASHHRWETETQYF. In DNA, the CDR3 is TGTGCCAGCCATCACCGTTGGGAGACGGAGACCCAGTACTTC.

This chain's CDR3 is CASSVATRTGHIASTDTQYF. CDR3 sequence (DNA): TGTGCCAGCAGCGTAGCTACCCGGACAGGGCATATTGCTAGCACAGATACGCAGTATTTT. This chain links TRBV9 with TRBJ2-3; 8 nucleotides match TRBD1. With V trimmed by 0 bases and J by 0 bases, 15 bases remained unmatched. Germline V gene lookup returns CDR1 SGDLS and CDR2 YYNGEE. The CDR3 is 20 residues long.

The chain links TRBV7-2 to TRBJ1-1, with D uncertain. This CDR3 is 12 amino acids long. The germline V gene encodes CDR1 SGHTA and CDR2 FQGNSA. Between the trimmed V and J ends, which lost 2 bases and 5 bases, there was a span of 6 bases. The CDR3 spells CASSLRGTEAFF. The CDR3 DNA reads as TGTGCCAGCAGCTTACGCGGGACTGAAGCTTTCTTT. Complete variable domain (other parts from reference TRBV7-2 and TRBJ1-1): GAGVSQSPSNKVTEKGKDVELRCDPISGHTALYWYRQSLGQGLEFLIYFQGNSAPDKSGLPSDRFSAERTGGSVSTLTIQRTQQEDSAVYLCASSLRGTEAFFGQGTRLTVV.

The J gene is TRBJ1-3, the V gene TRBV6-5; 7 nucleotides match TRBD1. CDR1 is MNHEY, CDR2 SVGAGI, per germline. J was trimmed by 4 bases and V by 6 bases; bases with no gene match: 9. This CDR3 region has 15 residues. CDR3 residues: CASSQQGQIGNTIYF. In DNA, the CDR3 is TGTGCCAGCAGCCAACAGGGGCAGATCGGAAACACCATATATTTT.

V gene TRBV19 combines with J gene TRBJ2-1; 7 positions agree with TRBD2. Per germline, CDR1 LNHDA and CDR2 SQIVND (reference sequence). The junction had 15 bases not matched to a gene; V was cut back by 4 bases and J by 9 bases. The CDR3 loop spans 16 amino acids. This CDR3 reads CASSRWEGPWSREQFF. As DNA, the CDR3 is TGTGCCAGTAGTAGGTGGGAGGGCCCCTGGAGTCGTGAGCAGTTCTTC.

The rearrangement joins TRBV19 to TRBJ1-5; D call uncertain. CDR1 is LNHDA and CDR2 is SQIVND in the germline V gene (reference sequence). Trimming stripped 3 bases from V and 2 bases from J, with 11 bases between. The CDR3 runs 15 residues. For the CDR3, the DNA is TGTGCCAGTAGTATTTCCCCGGGAGGCAATCAGCCCCAGCATTTT. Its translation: CASSISPGGNQPQHF. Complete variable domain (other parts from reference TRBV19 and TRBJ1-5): DGGITQSPKYLFRKEGQNVTLSCEQNLNHDAMYWYRQDPGQGLRLIYYSQIVNDFQKGDIAEGYSVSREKKESFPLTVTSAQKNPTAFYLCASSISPGGNQPQHFGDGTRLSIL.

This CDR3 reads CASSSASGITDTQYF. The CDR3 nucleotides are TGTGCCAGCAGTTCGGCTAGCGGGATCACAGATACGCAGTATTTT. V and J are TRBV6-5 and TRBJ2-3, with TRBD2 matching 9 bases. V was pared by 4 bases and J by 2 bases, with 4 bases of the junction left unmatched. The CDR3 consists of 15 residues. Per germline, CDR1 MNHEY and CDR2 SVGAGI.